One sample yielded the 6 T cell receptor beta chains listed below, sequenced in a study of T cell responses to AZD1222 COVID-19 vaccine. The method was immunoSEQ multiplex PCR; TCRdb's version includes in-frame clones alone and lacks a portion of them. The sample lists over 90,000 clones, about 90% seen once, with around 4.8% in the top ten. Sequenced material: peripheral blood, taken on day 0 of AZD1222 vaccination. The receptors stem from an adult in good health.

The rearrangement uses TRBV11-2 and TRBJ2-5, with 12 bases lining up with TRBD2. Germline V lookup: CDR1 SGHAT, CDR2 FQNNGV. The CDR3 covers 15 residues. The J segment lost 2 bases and the V segment lost 6 bases, leaving 4 bases of the junction unmatched. The CDR3 loop reads CASSPSGGGQETQYF. In DNA form, the CDR3 reads TGTGCCAGCAGTCCTAGCGGGGGGGGTCAAGAGACCCAGTACTTC.

This clone was counted between two and nine times. The same CDR3 is also encoded by other DNA sequences in this sample. The chain links TRBV7-6 to TRBJ1-5, with no clear D. In germline, CDR1 is SGHVS, CDR2 FNYEAQ. The CDR3 extends over 13 amino acids. The ends were cut back, 3 bases at V and 0 bases at J, with 3 bases in the middle. CDR3 in amino acids: CASSFSSNQPQHF. CDR3 DNA sequence: TGTGCCAGCAGCTTTAGTAGCAATCAGCCCCAGCATTTT.

This chain's CDR3 is CASSSDRGPYEQYF. In DNA form, the CDR3 reads TGTGCCAGCAGTTCCGACAGGGGTCCTTACGAGCAGTACTTC. The rearrangement links TRBV6-5 to TRBJ2-7; 8 bases fit TRBD1. The CDR3 totals 14 residues. Trimming removed 4 bases from V and 4 bases from J; junction bases left unmatched: 6. CDR1 and CDR2 from the germline V gene are MNHEY and SVGAGI.

The rearrangement joins TRBV4-2 to TRBJ1-2; perhaps TRBD1 as D (6 bases). The V end lost 8 bases, the J end lost 1 base, and 17 bases lay between the germline ends. The CDR3 is 15 residues long. Germline V gene data show CDR1 as LGHNA and CDR2 as YNFKEQ. The CDR3 bases are TGTGCCAGCCAAATGGACAGACGAAATAACTATGGCTACACCTTC. It translates to CASQMDRRNNYGYTF.

This clone appeared once. V and J are TRBV7-8 and TRBJ1-5; D is uncertain. In germline, CDR1 is SGHVS, CDR2 FQNEAQ. V gave up 4 bases and J gave up 5 bases, with 9 bases separating them. This CDR3 contains 13 residues. The CDR3 spells CASSSQDHQPQHF. The CDR3, as DNA: TGTGCCAGCAGCTCGCAAGACCATCAGCCCCAGCATTTT.

Points on this clone: This sample also contains other DNA sequences that code for the same CDR3. The chain is built from TRBV9 and TRBJ1-5; D not certain. Trimming took 0 bases from V and 2 from J, leaving 6 bases between them. Germline loops: CDR1 SGDLS, CDR2 YYNGEE. The CDR3 has 14 residues. As DNA, the CDR3 is TGTGCCAGCAGCGTAGAAGGAGGCAATCAGCCCCAGCATTTT. Its protein is CASSVEGGNQPQHF.